This T cell receptor (beta chain) was captured in a study of shared clonotypes between healthy human individuals. Here immunoSEQ multiplex PCR was the method, and the copy in TCRdb shows in-frame clones only, minus some. The sample yields about 2.3 million clones, 85% to 95% seen once. V shed 5 bases and J shed 7 bases, with 17 bases lying between them. Germline CDR1 and CDR2: SGHNT and YENEEA. The CDR3 contains 15 residues. The sequence was obtained from a man younger than 30 in good health. Some clones in this sample may be carry-over from other donors' samples. The chain couples TRBV11-3 to TRBJ2-2, with D perhaps assigned TRBD1 or TRBD2 (6 bases each). Sequencing used naive CD4+ T cells from PBMCs. Documented subset: CD45RA+ positively selected. The CDR3 DNA sequence: TGTGCCAGCAGCCAACCCGGGGGCGGGGACGGGGAGCTGTTTTTT. This encodes CASSQPGGGDGELFF.